Each of the 25 T cell receptor beta chains below was sequenced from the same sample in a study of identical twins. In TCRdb, the 5' RACE reads were re-called with MiXCR into one record per CDR3 protein. The sample lists roughly 720,000 distinct CDR3 sequences, 18% occurring once. These same data were also listed under a study on T cells expressing NK-cell markers.

The sample taken for sequencing was PBMCs. These receptors were obtained from a woman under 30 in good health.

This chain connects TRBV29-1 to TRBJ2-1, with 12 bases identical to TRBD2. CDR1 and CDR2 (germline): SQVTM, ANQGSEA. The J segment lost 3 bases and the V segment lost 5 bases, leaving 11 bases of the junction unmatched. The CDR3 is 17 residues long. CDR3: CSVYYLPGLAGYNEQFF. For the CDR3, the DNA is TGCAGCGTTTATTACCTCCCGGGACTAGCGGGCTACAATGAGCAGTTCTTC.

The J gene is TRBJ2-1, the V gene TRBV9, with 12 positions matching TRBD2. The germline CDR1 and CDR2 sequences are SGDLS and YYNGEE. The V gene end was trimmed by 3 bases and the J gene end by 7 bases; junction bases not matched to a gene: 14. The CDR3 has 18 residues. The CDR3 is CASSGGPKLAGGNNEQFF. The CDR3 coding sequence is TGTGCCAGCAGCGGAGGACCCAAACTAGCGGGAGGAAATAATGAGCAGTTCTTC.

Only a few counts were recorded for this clonotype. V is TRBV20-1 and J is TRBJ2-7; weak D call: TRBD1 (6 bases). Germline-derived CDR1 and CDR2 are DFQATT and SNEGSKA (reference sequence). The CDR3 length is 13 residues. V gave up 3 bases and J gave up 4 bases, with 13 bases separating them. CDR3: CSASQGFTYEQYF. Written as DNA, the CDR3 is TGCAGTGCTAGCCAGGGGTTTACATACGAGCAGTACTTC.

This clonotype was found once. The J gene is TRBJ2-6, the V gene TRBV6-5; D possibly corresponds to TRBD2 (7 bases). CDR3 length equals 17 residues. Trimming took 0 bases from V and 5 from J, leaving 14 bases between them. The germline V gene has CDR1 MNHEY and CDR2 SVGAGI. The chain's CDR3 is CASSYSIGGARANVLTF. CDR3 nucleotide sequence: TGTGCCAGCAGTTACTCGATAGGGGGGGCCCGGGCCAACGTCCTGACTTTC.

The chain couples TRBV7-9 to TRBJ2-7; D is uncertain. Germline values: CDR1 SEHNR, CDR2 FQNEAQ (reference sequence). This CDR3 comprises 13 residues. Deletions cut 6 bases from V and 3 bases from J, with 12 bases between. CDR3 coding DNA: TGTGCCAGCAGTCGGACGGAGAGCTACGAGCAGTACTTC. Protein product: CASSRTESYEQYF.

The chain couples TRBV5-1 to TRBJ2-7, with a weak D call TRBD1 (6 bases). The CDR3 is 13 residues long. V dropped 0 bases and J dropped 8 bases, with 12 bases sitting between them. Germline V gene data show CDR1 as SGHRS and CDR2 as YFSETQ. CDR3 loop: CASSLDREAKQYF. CDR3 sequence (DNA): TGCGCCAGCAGCTTGGACAGGGAAGCGAAGCAGTACTTC.

This clonotype was seen a few times. This chain joins TRBV6-2 or TRBV6-3 and TRBJ2-1, with a possible D match to TRBD2 (6 bases). CDR1 is MNHEY, CDR2 SVGEGT, per germline. CDR3 length equals 15 residues. Trimming pared 5 bases from V and 5 bases from J, leaving 16 bases between. CDR3 sequence: CASSPRVAVNNEQFF. The CDR3 nucleotides are TGTGCCAGCAGTCCCCGGGTAGCGGTAAACAATGAGCAGTTCTTC.

This clonotype was counted a few times. The chain uses TRBV11-2 and TRBJ2-7; no clear D gene. CDR1 SGHAT and CDR2 FQNNGV come from the germline V gene. The ends were cut back, 1 base at V and 0 bases at J, with 7 bases in the middle. The CDR3 is made up of 14 amino acids. The CDR3 region is CASSLGLHSYEQYF. CDR3 bases: TGTGCCAGCAGCTTAGGGTTGCACTCCTACGAGCAGTACTTC.

This chain joins TRBV10-3 and TRBJ2-3; the D is unclear. From germline, CDR1 is ENHRY and CDR2 SYGVKD. Trimming left V 6 bases short and J 6 bases short, with 16 bases between. The CDR3 spans 14 residues. The CDR3 spells CAISVGHLRDTQYF. CDR3 in DNA: TGTGCCATCAGCGTAGGGCACCTTCGGGATACGCAGTATTTT.

The J gene is TRBJ2-1, the V gene TRBV20-1; 10 positions match TRBD2. Germline CDR1 is DFQATT and CDR2 is SNEGSKA (reference sequence). CDR3 size: 18 residues. V lost 1 base to trimming and J lost 0 bases; unmatched junction nucleotides: 9. In DNA form, the CDR3 reads TGCAGTGCTAGAGGTCTAGGGACTAGCGTAAGCTCCTACAATGAGCAGTTCTTC. Protein sequence: CSARGLGTSVSSYNEQFF.

This chain joins TRBV5-8 and TRBJ1-1; maybe TRBD1 (6 bases). CDR1 and CDR2 from the germline V gene are SGHTS and YDEGEE. Trimming removed 3 bases from V and 0 bases from J, with 12 bases in between. The CDR3 extends over 15 amino acids. The CDR3 loop is CASSSGTLMNTEAFF. The CDR3 nucleotides are TGTGCCAGCAGCTCCGGGACACTAATGAACACTGAAGCTTTCTTT.

This clonotype showed up just a few times. The V call is TRBV27, the J call TRBJ2-3, with D tentatively TRBD2 (6 bases). This CDR3 contains 14 residues. Germline CDR1 is MNHEY and CDR2 is SMNVEV (reference sequence). Trimming took off 8 bases at V and 3 bases at J, with 15 bases between the two ends. The CDR3 region has the DNA TGTGCCAGCGGCCTGTCGGGGACTACAGATACGCAGTATTTT. Protein product: CASGLSGTTDTQYF.

The CDR3 is CSVKDSNTGELFF. CDR3 in DNA: TGCAGCGTAAAGGACTCCAACACCGGGGAGCTGTTTTTT. The rearrangement uses TRBV29-1 and TRBJ2-2; a possible D gene is TRBD2 (5 bases). Germline V gene data show CDR1 as SQVTM and CDR2 as ANQGSEA. The ends were cut back, 6 bases at V and 2 bases at J, with 10 bases in the middle. CDR3 length equals 13 residues.

The sample holds a few counts of this clonotype. The chain joins TRBV7-6 to TRBJ2-7, with D possibly TRBD2 on 5 matching bases. Per the germline V gene, CDR1 is SGHVS and CDR2 is FNYEAQ. With 7 bases removed from V and 3 bases from J, the gap between germline ends came to 19 bases. The CDR3 runs 15 residues. This chain's CDR3 is CASTLGTEANYEQYF. CDR3 sequence (DNA): TGTGCCAGCACCCTAGGAACGGAGGCGAACTACGAGCAGTACTTC.

This clonotype was detected once. The chain links TRBV27 to TRBJ2-2, with D tentatively TRBD1 or TRBD2 (5 bases each). The CDR3 contains 14 residues. Trimming cost V 8 bases and J 4 bases, with 14 bases left between them. Germline V gene data show CDR1 as MNHEY and CDR2 as SMNVEV (reference sequence). The CDR3 protein is CASGQGALTGELFF. The DNA of the CDR3 is TGTGCCAGCGGGCAGGGAGCCCTCACCGGGGAGCTGTTTTTT.

The CDR3 bases are TGCAGTGCCCAACCCCTCGACAGGGGAATGTACCAGTTCTTC. Amino acids: CSAQPLDRGMYQFF. The rearrangement uses TRBV20-1 and TRBJ2-1; TRBD1 matches at 8 bases. This CDR3 contains 14 residues. Losses at the gene ends were 6 bases for V and 13 bases for J; bases not matched to a gene: 17. Germline CDR1 and CDR2: DFQATT and SNEGSKA (reference sequence).

This clonotype has only a few counts. The rearrangement uses TRBV29-1 and TRBJ1-2; D not certain. The germline CDR1 and CDR2 sequences are SQVTM and ANQGSEA. The V and J ends lost 4 bases and 5 bases respectively, with 11 bases between them. This CDR3 contains 12 residues. The CDR3 DNA is TGCAGCGTTGGGGCAGGAAAGTATGGCTACACCTTC. Protein sequence: CSVGAGKYGYTF. Together with reference TRBV29-1 and TRBJ1-2, the CDR3 gives the full variable domain: SAVISQKPSRDICQRGTSLTIQCQVDSQVTMMFWYRQQPGQSLTLIATANQGSEATYESGFVIDKFPISRPNLTFSTLTVSNMSPEDSSIYLCSVGAGKYGYTFGSGTRLTVV.

This clonotype was seen only a few times. The V gene is TRBV19, the J gene TRBJ2-1; D not certain. Between the trimmed V and J ends, which lost 10 bases and 10 bases, there was a span of 14 bases. The CDR3 sequence is 11 residues long. Germline V gene lookup returns CDR1 LNHDA and CDR2 SQIVND (reference sequence). The CDR3 DNA reads as TGTGCCACCCAACAGCGATGGGAGCAGTTCTTC. Protein: CATQQRWEQFF. The full variable domain, its missing parts supplied by reference TRBV19 and TRBJ2-1, is DGGITQSPKYLFRKEGQNVTLSCEQNLNHDAMYWYRQDPGQGLRLIYYSQIVNDFQKGDIAEGYSVSREKKESFPLTVTSAQKNPTAFYLCATQQRWEQFFGPGTRLTVL.

This clonotype showed up just a few times. The chain links TRBV3-1 to TRBJ2-1; 14 bases align to TRBD2. The CDR3 extends over 19 amino acids. CDR1 is LGHDT, CDR2 YNNKEL, per germline (reference sequence). The ends lost 2 bases at V and 0 bases at J; junction bases unmatched: 6. The CDR3: CASSQWTSGRPSSYNEQFF. The CDR3 DNA is TGTGCCAGCAGCCAATGGACTAGCGGGAGGCCGAGCTCCTACAATGAGCAGTTCTTC.

This clonotype was counted between two and nine times. V and J are TRBV21-1 and TRBJ2-1; the table assigns TRBD1, which was not confirmed against the DNA. TRBV21-1 is an annotated pseudogene. The CDR3 spans 18 residues. CDR3 protein: CASSKVPFIASAYNEQFF. In DNA form, the CDR3 reads TGTGCCAGCAGCAAAGTCCCCTTCATAGCGAGCGCGTACAATGAGCAGTTCTTC.

The chain combines TRBV12-3 or TRBV12-4 with TRBJ2-7, with 11 bases identical to TRBD2. The CDR3 has 15 amino acids. The ends lost 5 bases at V and 4 bases at J; junction bases unmatched: 7. CDR3 sequence (DNA): TGTGCCAGCAGTCGAATGACTAGCGGGACGTACGAGCAGTACTTC. Protein sequence: CASSRMTSGTYEQYF.

This clonotype was seen only a few times. The V gene is TRBV6-6, the J gene TRBJ2-7, with TRBD1 matching 11 bases. The CDR3 contains 13 residues. Trimming at V came to 5 bases and at J to 6 bases, leaving 3 bases not matched to a gene. The germline gives CDR1 MNHNY, CDR2 SVGAGI (reference sequence). The CDR3, as DNA: TGTGCCAGCAGTGGCGGACAGGGGGCCGAGCAGTACTTC. It specifies CASSGGQGAEQYF.

The V call is TRBV5-1, the J call TRBJ1-2; TRBD1 might be the D (5 bases). CDR3 length: 12 amino acids. Trimming pared 7 bases from V and 3 bases from J, leaving 10 bases between. Germline V gene sequence: CDR1 SGHRS, CDR2 YFSETQ. CDR3 residues: CASGQGDYGYTF. The CDR3 coding sequence is TGCGCCAGCGGCCAAGGGGACTATGGCTACACCTTC.

This clonotype has only a few counts. The chain has TRBV12-3 or TRBV12-4 and TRBJ1-5, with 9 bases that match TRBD1. V shed 8 bases, J shed 3 bases, and the junction held 2 bases outside the gene matches. This CDR3 has 13 residues. CDR3 in amino acids: CASGQGYNQPQHF. The CDR3 DNA follows: TGTGCCAGCGGACAGGGGTACAATCAGCCCCAGCATTTT.

The CDR3 DNA reads as TGCGCCAGCACCACAGGGCGGGGAAGTTCCGAGCAGTACTTC. As protein: CASTTGRGSSEQYF. The V and J genes are TRBV5-1 and TRBJ2-7; the D call may be TRBD1 or TRBD2 (6 bases each). The V end lost 6 bases, the J end lost 6 bases, and 19 bases lay between the germline ends. The CDR3 totals 14 residues. Germline V gene data show CDR1 as SGHRS and CDR2 as YFSETQ.